These 17 T cell receptor beta chains were sequenced from one sample in a study of shared clonotypes between healthy human individuals. Naive CD8 cells lacked CD45RO and underwent positive selection for CCR7, leaving out terminally differentiated effector memory CD45RA+ cells. The data were produced by immunoSEQ multiplex PCR, yet TCRdb's version contains in-frame clones alone and is incomplete. Of about 2.1 million clones in the sample, around 95% were seen once. Sequencing was performed on naive CD8+ T cells from PBMCs. The source is a man in his late teens or twenties in good health. Some clones in this sample may be carry-over from other donors' samples.

This chain's CDR3 is CASSDSVYNEQFF. The CDR3 DNA reads TGTGCCAGCAGTGATTCGGTCTACAATGAGCAGTTCTTC. The chain uses TRBV25-1 and TRBJ2-1; no firm D call. This CDR3 has 13 amino acids. Germline-derived CDR1 and CDR2 are MGHDK and SYGVNS. V was pared by 3 bases and J by 3 bases, with 6 bases between.

J is TRBJ2-2 and V is TRBV5-1; 10 bases are a match to TRBD2. Trimming took 4 bases from V and 8 from J; bases not matched to a gene: 5. The germline CDR1 and CDR2 sequences are SGHRS and YFSETQ. The CDR3 contains 14 residues. CDR3 in amino acids: CASSVKGLAGELFF. The CDR3 region has the DNA TGCGCCAGCAGCGTAAAGGGACTAGCGGGGGAGCTGTTTTTT.

The genes are TRBV6-5 and TRBJ2-7, with 7 bases lining up with TRBD2. CDR3 length equals 13 residues. Germline V CDR1 and CDR2: MNHEY, SVGAGI. J was trimmed by 1 base and V by 4 bases; bases with no gene match: 1. The CDR3 DNA sequence: TGTGCCAGCAGTTGGGGACTATCCTACGAGCAGTACTTC. Amino acid sequence: CASSWGLSYEQYF.

V and J are TRBV6-1 and TRBJ2-7; a possible D gene is TRBD1 (6 bases). Trimming stripped 4 bases from V and 3 bases from J, with 19 bases between. The CDR3 covers 16 residues. The V gene's germline CDR1 is MNHNS and CDR2 SASEGT. The CDR3 here is CASSVPATGPHYEQYF. The CDR3 DNA sequence: TGTGCCAGCAGTGTCCCAGCGACAGGTCCCCACTACGAGCAGTACTTC.

This rearrangement joins TRBV2 to TRBJ2-7; D gene uncertain. Germline lookup yields CDR1 SNHLY and CDR2 FYNNEI. The V end lost 3 bases, the J end lost 0 bases, and 12 bases lay between the germline ends. This CDR3 region has 15 residues. The CDR3: CASSDRSTRSYEQYF. The DNA for the CDR3 is TGTGCCAGCAGTGACAGATCTACGCGCTCCTACGAGCAGTACTTC.

In nucleotides, the CDR3 is TGTGCCATCAGTGAGTCGGTCGAGGGCTACACCTTC. Translating it yields CAISESVEGYTF. This chain connects TRBV10-3 to TRBJ1-2; no reliable D call. Trimming stripped 0 bases from V and 8 bases from J, with 7 bases between. The germline CDR1 and CDR2 sequences are ENHRY and SYGVKD. This CDR3 is 12 amino acids long.

This clone was observed a handful of times. This chain joins TRBV13 and TRBJ1-1, with TRBD1 as a possible D gene (5 bases). The ends were cut back, 5 bases at V and 1 base at J, with 11 bases in the middle. Germline CDR1 reads PRHDT; CDR2 reads FYEKMQ (reference sequence). The length of the CDR3 is 14 residues. This CDR3 is CASSHRQGNTEAFF. In DNA form, the CDR3 reads TGTGCCAGCAGCCACCGTCAGGGGAACACTGAAGCTTTCTTT.

The chain couples TRBV25-1 to TRBJ2-5, with a weak D call TRBD2 (5 bases). With the DNA end fitting TRBJ2-7 better, the J assignment may be wrong. This CDR3 has 14 residues. Germline lookup yields CDR1 MGHDK and CDR2 SYGVNS. CDR3 nucleotide sequence: TGTGCCAGCAGTGAAGCAAATAGCGAGAACGAGCAGTACTTC. This translates into CASSEANSENEQYF.

This sequence joins TRBV7-8 and TRBJ2-1; D may be TRBD1 (6 bases). Germline V gene sequence: CDR1 SGHVS, CDR2 FQNEAQ. This CDR3 is 15 amino acids long. Trimming stripped 2 bases from V and 8 bases from J, with 16 bases between. CDR3 in amino acids: CASSLLTGQPHEQFF. CDR3 coding DNA: TGTGCCAGCAGCTTACTGACAGGCCAACCCCATGAGCAGTTCTTC.

This chain links TRBV6-5 with TRBJ2-1; D is perhaps TRBD2 (5 bases). Trimming left V 5 bases short and J 10 bases short, with 21 bases between. The V gene's germline CDR1 is MNHEY and CDR2 SVGAGI. The length of the CDR3 is 15 residues. In DNA form, the CDR3 reads TGTGCCAGCAGTCAAGGACTTCCGCCGGTCGCGGAGCAGTTCTTC. Its translation is CASSQGLPPVAEQFF.

The J gene is TRBJ2-1, the V gene TRBV29-1, with 10 nucleotides matching TRBD2. Germline loops: CDR1 SQVTM, CDR2 ANQGSEA. Unmatched junction bases numbered 3, after V lost 6 bases and J lost 10 bases. The CDR3 consists of 11 residues. CDR3 sequence (DNA): TGCAGCGTAGAGACTAGCGGGGAGCAGTTCTTC. It encodes CSVETSGEQFF.

The chain joins TRBV7-3 to TRBJ2-5, with D possibly TRBD2 on 5 matching bases. CDR1 and CDR2 from the germline V gene are SGHTA and FQGTGA. The CDR3 has 16 residues. V dropped 1 base and J dropped 10 bases, with 22 bases sitting between them. In DNA, the CDR3 is TGTGCCAGCAGCTTAATCAATGGGCCAGAGGTTGAGGGCCAGTACTTC. It codes for CASSLINGPEVEGQYF. Full variable domain (missing parts from reference TRBV7-3 and TRBJ2-5): GAGVSQTPSNKVTEKGKYVELRCDPISGHTALYWYRQSLGQGPEFLIYFQGTGAADDSGLPNDRFFAVRPEGSVSTLKIQRTERGDSAVYLCASSLINGPEVEGQYFGPGTRLLVL.

The genes are TRBV19 and TRBJ1-2; possibly TRBD1 for D (6 bases). Trimming stripped 6 bases from V and 6 bases from J, with 14 bases between. This CDR3 region has 13 residues. The germline V gene encodes CDR1 LNHDA and CDR2 SQIVND (reference sequence). This CDR3 reads CASSLWGAHGYTF. Written as DNA, the CDR3 is TGTGCCAGTAGCCTCTGGGGGGCCCATGGCTACACCTTC.

The chain combines TRBV27 with TRBJ2-7; 9 bases fit TRBD1. The CDR3 spans 15 residues. V was clipped by 6 bases and J by 2 bases; unmatched bases: 8. The germline V gene encodes CDR1 MNHEY and CDR2 SMNVEV (reference sequence). This chain's CDR3 is CASSPSGDRAYEQYF. Written as DNA, the CDR3 is TGTGCCAGCAGCCCCTCCGGGGACAGGGCCTACGAGCAGTACTTC.

The chain uses TRBV6-5 and TRBJ2-7, with D perhaps matching TRBD1 (5 bases). This CDR3 is built from 14 residues. V dropped 0 bases and J dropped 3 bases, with 9 bases sitting between them. Germline CDR1 reads MNHEY; CDR2 reads SVGAGI. As DNA, the CDR3 is TGTGCCAGCAGTTACTCGGGGCCATTCTACGAGCAGTACTTC. Amino acids: CASSYSGPFYEQYF.

This sequence joins TRBV4-1 and TRBJ1-5; the match to TRBD1 covers 7 bases. The CDR3 covers 16 residues. Trimming cost V 0 bases and J 1 base; bases outside gene matches: 3. Germline CDR1 reads MGHRA; CDR2 reads YSYEKL. CDR3 amino acids: CASSQDAGGSNQPQHF. The CDR3 coding sequence is TGCGCCAGCAGCCAAGATGCAGGGGGAAGCAATCAGCCCCAGCATTTT.

The V gene is TRBV27, the J gene TRBJ1-4, with 7 bases identical to TRBD1. This CDR3 contains 15 residues. The junction had 9 bases not matched to a gene; V was cut back by 3 bases and J by 8 bases. The V gene's germline CDR1 is MNHEY and CDR2 SMNVEV (reference sequence). CDR3 protein: CASSFTGVRGEKLFF. The CDR3 nucleotides are TGTGCCAGCAGTTTTACAGGGGTCCGGGGGGAAAAACTGTTTTTT.